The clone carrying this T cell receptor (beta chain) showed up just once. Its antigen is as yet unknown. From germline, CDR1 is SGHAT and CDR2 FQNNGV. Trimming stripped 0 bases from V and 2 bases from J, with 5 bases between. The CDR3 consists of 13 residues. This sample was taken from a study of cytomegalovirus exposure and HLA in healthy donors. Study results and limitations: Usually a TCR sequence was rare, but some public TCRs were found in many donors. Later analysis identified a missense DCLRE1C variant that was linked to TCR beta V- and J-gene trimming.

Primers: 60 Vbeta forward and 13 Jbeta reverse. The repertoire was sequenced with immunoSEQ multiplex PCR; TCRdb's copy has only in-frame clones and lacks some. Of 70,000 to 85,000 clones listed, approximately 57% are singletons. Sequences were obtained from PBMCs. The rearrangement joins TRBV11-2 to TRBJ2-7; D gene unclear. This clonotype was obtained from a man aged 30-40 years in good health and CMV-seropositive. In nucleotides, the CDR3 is TGTGCCAGCAGCTTAGATCCCGCCTACGAGCAGTACTTC. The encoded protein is CASSLDPAYEQYF.